This T cell receptor (beta chain) was documented in a study of T cell responses to AZD1222 COVID-19 vaccine. Of note for this clone: The antigen is unknown.

Study-level results: Samples come after the peak T cell response, not at day 14. Following two doses of AZD1222, Spike-specific TCR breadth and depth rose. In a largely white British group with more females than males, clonal diversity was possibly underestimated.

The method was immunoSEQ multiplex PCR; TCRdb's version includes in-frame clones alone and lacks a portion of them. The sample has some 140,000 clones, 93% seen once. The V end was cut by 9 bases, the J end by 1 base, with 15 bases between. Germline-derived CDR1 and CDR2 are MDHEN and SYDVKM. This CDR3 contains 14 residues. This clonotype was sampled from an adult in good health. This chain links TRBV28 with TRBJ1-1; no firm D call. The starting material was peripheral blood, obtained on day 0 of AZD1222 vaccination. The CDR3 reads CASSGPKGNTEAFF. DNA of the CDR3: TGTGCCAGTTCCGGCCCCAAGGGGAACACTGAAGCTTTCTTT. The whole variable domain, remainder taken from reference TRBV28 and TRBJ1-1, is DVKVTQSSRYLVKRTGEKVFLECVQDMDHENMFWYRQDPGLGLRLIYFSYDVKMKEKGDIPEGYSVSREKKERFSLILESASTNQTSMYLCASSGPKGNTEAFFGQGTRLTVV.